One sample yielded the 14 T cell receptor beta chains listed below, sequenced in a study of T cells expressing NK-cell markers. TCRdb reprocessed the 5' RACE reads and keeps a single row for each CDR3 protein, giving no DNA. This sample's table has around 550,000 distinct CDR3 sequences. The sample comprised blood T cells: a sorted CD56 or NKG2C T cell subset, CD4+ or CD8+ T cells, or bulk PBMC T cells (not recorded which). All receptors come from a young man in good health.

The gene calls are TRBV12-3 or TRBV12-4 and TRBJ1-2; the TCRdb call, TRBD1, lacks DNA for checking. This CDR3 is built from 16 residues. CDR3 protein: CASSSKNRGGTAGYTF.

V usage is TRBV25-1 and J usage is TRBJ1-6; TCRdb gives TRBD1 as the D gene, but with no DNA this cannot be confirmed. The CDR3 spans 13 residues. Germline CDR1 is MGHDK and CDR2 is SYGVNS. The CDR3 is CASMDRVNSPLHF.

The chain has TRBV24-1 and TRBJ2-5. CDR3 length: 13 residues. CDR1 KGHDR and CDR2 SFDVKD come from the germline V gene. Here the CDR3 reads CATSDFSGQTQYF.

The V call is TRBV28, the J call TRBJ1-4; TCRdb's assignment of TRBD1 cannot be checked, as there is no DNA. Germline V gives CDR1 MDHEN, CDR2 SYDVKM. The length of the CDR3 is 15 residues. The chain's CDR3 is CASSYPPGRNEKLFF. Filled out from reference TRBV28 and TRBJ1-4, the complete variable domain reads DVKVTQSSRYLVKRTGEKVFLECVQDMDHENMFWYRQDPGLGLRLIYFSYDVKMKEKGDIPEGYSVSREKKERFSLILESASTNQTSMYLCASSYPPGRNEKLFFGSGTQLSVL.

The rearrangement joins TRBV20-1 to TRBJ2-1; with no DNA, the TCRdb D assignment of TRBD1 cannot be verified. This CDR3 region has 12 residues. CDR1 and CDR2 from the germline V gene are DFQATT and SNEGSKA (reference sequence). CDR3 loop: CSASMGGNEQFF.

The chain is built from TRBV12-3 or TRBV12-4 and TRBJ2-7; with no DNA, the TCRdb D assignment of TRBD1 cannot be verified. CDR3 length equals 15 residues. CDR3 protein: CASSRMTGISYEQYF.

The chain is built from TRBV11-2 and TRBJ2-1; TCRdb outputs TRBD1, but without DNA this stays unchecked. The CDR3 has 15 residues. CDR1 is SGHAT, CDR2 FQNNGV, per germline. CDR3 amino acids: CASSLSGTQPNEQFF.

The chain has TRBV5-8 and TRBJ2-1; TCRdb's D call, TRBD1, is unchecked because there is no DNA. The CDR3 loop spans 11 amino acids. Per germline, CDR1 SGHTS and CDR2 YDEGEE. The CDR3 protein is CASSGDVKQFF.

The V and J genes are TRBV4-2 and TRBJ1-2; the D gene TCRdb calls, TRBD1, cannot be checked with no DNA. The CDR3 runs 16 residues. The V gene's germline CDR1 is LGHNA and CDR2 YNFKEQ. The CDR3 region is CASSQTPKAGVGGYTF.

The chain uses TRBV5-1 and TRBJ1-2; TCRdb calls TRBD1, which cannot be checked without DNA. The germline gives CDR1 SGHRS, CDR2 YFSETQ. This CDR3 has 14 amino acids. The CDR3 spells CASSLEPTGTGYTF.

The chain employs TRBV27 and TRBJ1-5; TCRdb returns TRBD1, unconfirmable since there is no DNA. Germline V lookup: CDR1 MNHEY, CDR2 SMNVEV (reference sequence). The CDR3 covers 15 residues. CDR3 loop: CASSRQGRSNQPQHF.

The J gene is TRBJ2-1, the V gene TRBV20-1; TCRdb proposes TRBD2, but this gene call is untestable without DNA. Germline CDR1 reads DFQATT; CDR2 reads SNEGSKA (reference sequence). The CDR3 covers 17 residues. The CDR3 sequence is CSAPGLPSASSYNEQFF.

The gene calls are TRBV20-1 and TRBJ2-3; without DNA, the TCRdb call of TRBD1 cannot be checked. This CDR3 has 14 amino acids. CDR1 is DFQATT and CDR2 is SNEGSKA in the germline V gene (reference sequence). CDR3 amino acids: CSASSGTSTDTQYF.

V is TRBV6-1 and J is TRBJ2-3; TCRdb selects TRBD1, and the lack of DNA leaves this call unchecked. CDR1 MNHNS and CDR2 SASEGT come from the germline V gene. The CDR3 consists of 15 residues. The CDR3 sequence is CASSDGGKSTDTQYF.